This TCR beta chain was sequenced for a study of early T cells in non-severe SARS-CoV-2 infection. TCRdb fed the 5' RACE reads into MiXCR, producing one record per CDR3 protein. The sample has about 64,000 distinct CDR3 sequences, 4.9% seen once; the top ten hold around 5.2%. V shed 2 bases and J 0 bases; nucleotides not matched to a gene: 2. This CDR3 comprises 16 residues. The rearrangement links TRBV12-3 or TRBV12-4 to TRBJ2-1; 9 nucleotides line up with TRBD2. The receptor was isolated from an adult who was a healthcare worker with PCR-confirmed SARS-CoV-2 infection or an uninfected control (not recorded which). The sequenced sample was whole blood. The CDR3 loop is CASSLSSGSSYNEQFF. In DNA, the CDR3 is TGTGCCAGCAGTTTAAGTAGCGGGAGCTCCTACAATGAGCAGTTCTTC.